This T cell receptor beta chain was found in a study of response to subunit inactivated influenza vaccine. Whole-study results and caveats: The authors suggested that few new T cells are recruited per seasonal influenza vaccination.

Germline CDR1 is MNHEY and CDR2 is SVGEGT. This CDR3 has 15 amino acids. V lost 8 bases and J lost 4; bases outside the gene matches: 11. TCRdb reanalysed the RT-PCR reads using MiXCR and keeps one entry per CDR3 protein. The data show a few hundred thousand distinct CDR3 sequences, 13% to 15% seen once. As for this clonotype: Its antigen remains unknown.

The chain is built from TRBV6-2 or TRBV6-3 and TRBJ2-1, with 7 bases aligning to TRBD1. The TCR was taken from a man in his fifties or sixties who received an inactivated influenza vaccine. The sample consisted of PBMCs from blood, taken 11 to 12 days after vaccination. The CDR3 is CASGDRALGYNEQFF. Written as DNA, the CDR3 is TGTGCCAGCGGCGACAGGGCGCTGGGGTACAATGAGCAGTTCTTC.